This TCR beta chain emerged from a study of cytomegalovirus exposure and HLA in healthy donors. Study outcomes and limitations: Apart from CMV serostatus, no immune exposure information was available. Specific recognition of CMV antigens was confirmed in vitro for a few chains (all CMV-associated). In a later analysis, HLA-associated beta chains showed higher expansion and lower generation probabilities than comparable chains.

The PCR was carried out with 60 Vbeta primers and 13 Jbeta primers. Per the study methods: Unique TCR beta chains totaled some 80 million in a later count, with 8.5 million to 12 million of them shared. Profiled with immunoSEQ multiplex PCR; TCRdb holds only in-frame clones, not every one. V, J and clone size are taken as reported in that table, and D and trimming were inferred from the DNA itself. The table shows roughly 300,000 clones, with about nine tenths occurring only once. A remark on this clone: Its antigen is not identified.

CDR1 and CDR2 (germline): SNHLY, FYNNEI. This CDR3 region has 13 residues. V dropped 8 bases and J dropped 2 bases, with 10 bases sitting between them. The rearrangement links TRBV2 to TRBJ2-1; maybe TRBD2 (5 bases). The sequence was obtained from a man aged 35-49 years in good health and CMV-seropositive. The sample comprised PBMCs. CDR3 residues: CASLNGTYNEQFF. DNA for the CDR3: TGTGCCAGCTTGAACGGGACCTACAATGAGCAGTTCTTC.